The rows below give T cell receptor beta chains drawn from one sample of a study of T-cell reconstitution after alpha-beta-depleted transplantation in children. TCRdb independently ran MiXCR on the PCR reads; one entry per CDR3 protein. Of fewer than 1 million distinct CDR3 sequences listed, roughly 15% are singletons. The material was PBMCs, mostly from graft donor cells, obtained 360 days after TCRalphabeta/CD19-depleted stem cell transplant. The receptors derive from a male patient aged 5 to 17 who had a stem cell transplant for acute lymphoblastic leukemia, so the T cells may come from the graft donor. CDR3s include the opening cysteine and the closing phenylalanine or tryptophan. The D gene is left open where the match is weak. Only some rows state a clone size, as once, few, many or a class for expanded clones.

>TRBJ2-5|TRBV20-1|TRBD2|few
CSARKTSGQETQYF
TGCAGTGCTCGAAAGACTAGCGGACAAGAGACCCAGTACTTC
>TRBJ1-4|TRBV5-1|.|.
CASSLGEYSNEKLFF
TGCGCCAGCAGCTTGGGAGAGTACAGTAATGAAAAACTGTTTTTT
>TRBJ1-3|TRBV7-9|.|few
CAKSQGSGNTIYF
TGTGCCAAGTCACAGGGTTCTGGAAACACCATATATTTT
>TRBJ2-1|TRBV24-1|TRBD2|.
CATSGTSGSQTLGYEQFF
TGTGCCACCAGTGGGACTAGCGGGAGTCAAACATTAGGCTATGAGCAGTTCTTC
>TRBJ2-7|TRBV9|TRBD2|few
CASSAYSGLAYEQYF
TGTGCCAGCAGCGCCTATTCGGGACTAGCCTACGAGCAGTACTTC
>TRBJ2-7|TRBV14|TRBD2|few
CASSPAPSSGRAAYEQYF
TGTGCCAGCAGCCCTGCACCTTCGAGCGGGAGGGCCGCCTACGAGCAGTACTTC
>TRBJ2-1|TRBV19|TRBD2|.
CASTATRTSGRANSYNEQFF
TGTGCCAGTACCGCGACCCGGACTAGCGGGAGGGCCAACTCCTACAATGAGCAGTTCTTC
>TRBJ2-1|TRBV7-8|TRBD2|few
CASSMWTSGTNNEQFF
TGTGCCAGCAGCATGTGGACTAGCGGGACTAACAATGAGCAGTTCTTC
>TRBJ2-2|TRBV9|.|.
CASSVPPRGEGELFF
TGTGCCAGCAGCGTACCCCCCAGGGGAGAAGGGGAGCTGTTTTTT
>TRBJ2-1|TRBV21-1|.|.
CASSMGTSTYGEQFF
TGTGCCAGCAGCATGGGGACTAGCACCTATGGGGAGCAGTTCTTC
>TRBJ1-5|TRBV6-1|.|few
CASRTPWFLNQPQHF
TGTGCCAGCCGGACTCCTTGGTTCCTCAATCAGCCCCAGCATTTT
>TRBJ2-1|TRBV6-4|.|few
CASSESVSNLYNEQFF
TGTGCCAGCAGTGAATCTGTCAGCAATCTTTACAATGAGCAGTTCTTC
>TRBJ2-7|TRBV11-2|.|.
CASTQLYEQYF
TGTGCCAGCACCCAGCTCTACGAGCAGTACTTC
>TRBJ1-2|TRBV2|.|.
CASTKRPGDGYTF
TGTGCCAGCACTAAAAGGCCGGGAGATGGCTACACCTTC
>TRBJ1-5|TRBV5-1|.|.
CASSKGGKSTQPQHF
TGCGCCAGCAGCAAGGGGGGAAAGAGTACTCAGCCCCAGCATTTT
>TRBJ2-1|TRBV29-1|TRBD2|.
CSVDRAGDFNNEQFF
TGCAGCGTTGATCGAGCGGGAGACTTTAACAATGAGCAGTTCTTC
>TRBJ2-3|TRBV5-1|.|.
CASSFPKYSVTDTQYF
TGCGCCAGCAGCTTCCCCAAGTACAGCGTCACAGATACGCAGTATTTT
>TRBJ2-5|TRBV12-3/TRBV12-4|.|.
CASKRGRENQETQYF
TGTGCCAGCAAAAGGGGGCGGGAGAACCAAGAGACCCAGTACTTC
>TRBJ2-1|TRBV4-1|.|.
CASSLLGTSHNEQFF
TGCGCCAGCAGCCTATTGGGCACTAGCCACAATGAGCAGTTCTTC
>TRBJ2-1|TRBV20-1|TRBD2|few
CSASVLAGPDNEQFF
TGCAGTGCTAGCGTCCTAGCGGGACCGGACAATGAGCAGTTCTTC
>TRBJ2-7|TRBV29-1|.|few
CSVQVSVSAAYEQYF
TGCAGCGTTCAGGTTAGCGTGTCGGCGGCCTACGAGCAGTACTTC
>TRBJ2-3|TRBV30|TRBD1|.
CAWSERQGTDTQYF
TGTGCCTGGAGTGAACGACAGGGGACAGATACGCAGTATTTT
>TRBJ2-7|TRBV5-1|.|few
CASSLGKDLSYEQYF
TGCGCCAGCAGCTTGGGTAAGGACTTATCCTACGAGCAGTACTTC
>TRBJ2-2|TRBV20-1|.|.
CSARGPGRFTGELFF
TGCAGTGCTAGAGGTCCAGGGAGATTTACCGGGGAGCTGTTTTTT
>TRBJ1-4|TRBV9|.|many
CASSVGWSGEKLFF
TGTGCCAGCAGCGTAGGGTGGAGTGGGGAAAAACTGTTTTTT
>TRBJ1-5|TRBV12-3/TRBV12-4|.|.
CASSLRAVTSNQPQHF
TGTGCCAGCAGTTTACGGGCAGTAACGAGCAATCAGCCCCAGCATTTT
>TRBJ2-3|TRBV7-2|.|many
CASSSDLSDTQYF
TGTGCCAGCAGCTCGGACCTCTCAGATACGCAGTATTTT
>TRBJ2-5|TRBV11-2|TRBD2|.
CASSSWDYEETQYF
TGTGCCAGCAGCTCATGGGACTATGAAGAGACCCAGTACTTC
>TRBJ2-2|TRBV27|TRBD2|.
CASSPGLAGGWDTGELFF
TGTGCCAGCAGTCCGGGACTAGCGGGAGGGTGGGACACCGGGGAGCTGTTTTTT